This is a list of T cell receptor beta chains from one sample in a study of human T cells and chemical hapten exposure. TCRdb recomputed calls from the RACE reads with MiXCR, one row per CDR3 protein. Here the sample spans more than 90,000 distinct CDR3 sequences, about an eighth being singletons. Sequenced here: whole blood, sampled in connection with sensitization to the hapten diphenylcyclopropenone (DPC). These receptors were taken from a woman aged 40 to 50 with alopecia areata. Some clones in this sample may be carry-over from other donors' samples. The CDR3 runs from the conserved cysteine through the conserved F or W. The order of the fields is CDR3 DNA, CDR3 protein, V gene, J gene, D gene, CDR3 length, clone size. A D gene is named only where the DNA matches it firmly. For some rows the clone size is stated as once, few or many, or as a class when expanded; others skip it.

cdr3_nt: TGCGCCAGCAGCCGGACACCTGATACGCAGTATTTT; cdr3_aa: CASSRTPDTQYF; v_call: TRBV4-3; j_call: TRBJ2-3; d_call: -; cdr3_length: 12; clone_size: many
cdr3_nt: TGCAGTGCTAGTGCTCAAAAATACGAGCAGTACTTC; cdr3_aa: CSASAQKYEQYF; v_call: TRBV20-1; j_call: TRBJ2-7; d_call: -; cdr3_length: 12; clone_size: few
cdr3_nt: TGTGCCAGCAGTCAGGACGGCTTCTCTGGAAACACCATATATTTT; cdr3_aa: CASSQDGFSGNTIYF; v_call: TRBV6-2/TRBV6-3; j_call: TRBJ1-3; d_call: -; cdr3_length: 15; clone_size: many
cdr3_nt: TGCAGCGTTTTCCAGGGCCGATGGGGCACTGAAGCTTTCTTT; cdr3_aa: CSVFQGRWGTEAFF; v_call: TRBV29-1; j_call: TRBJ1-1; d_call: -; cdr3_length: 14; clone_size: -
cdr3_nt: TGTGCCAGCAGCCCAAGGGACAGGGTGGTCGGGGCTGAAGCTTTCTTT; cdr3_aa: CASSPRDRVVGAEAFF; v_call: TRBV5-5; j_call: TRBJ1-1; d_call: TRBD1; cdr3_length: 16; clone_size: few
cdr3_nt: TGCAGTGCTAACCAAAGGGGGGGAGCCTACGAGCAGTACTTC; cdr3_aa: CSANQRGGAYEQYF; v_call: TRBV20-1; j_call: TRBJ2-7; d_call: -; cdr3_length: 14; clone_size: -
cdr3_nt: TGTGCCAGCAGTTACAGGGACAGCACTGAAGCTTTCTTT; cdr3_aa: CASSYRDSTEAFF; v_call: TRBV6-6; j_call: TRBJ1-1; d_call: TRBD1; cdr3_length: 13; clone_size: many
cdr3_nt: TGTGCCAGCTGCGAGGGACTAGCGGGAGCCATTAGCTCCTACAATGAGCAGTTCTTC; cdr3_aa: CASCEGLAGAISSYNEQFF; v_call: TRBV28; j_call: TRBJ2-1; d_call: TRBD2; cdr3_length: 19; clone_size: -
cdr3_nt: TGTGCCAGCAGGCAAGACAGCAACACCGGGGAGCTGTTTTTT; cdr3_aa: CASRQDSNTGELFF; v_call: TRBV2; j_call: TRBJ2-2; d_call: -; cdr3_length: 14; clone_size: many
cdr3_nt: TGTGCCAGCTGGGCAGGGGAGGCCTATGGCTACACCTTC; cdr3_aa: CASWAGEAYGYTF; v_call: TRBV7-9; j_call: TRBJ1-2; d_call: -; cdr3_length: 13; clone_size: many
cdr3_nt: TGCAGTGCTAGAGATTCTAGCGGTTCCTACAATGAGCAGTTCTTC; cdr3_aa: CSARDSSGSYNEQFF; v_call: TRBV20-1; j_call: TRBJ2-1; d_call: TRBD2; cdr3_length: 15; clone_size: many
cdr3_nt: TGTGCCAGCAGCCCACGGGGGGGCCCAGATACGCAGTATTTT; cdr3_aa: CASSPRGGPDTQYF; v_call: TRBV11-3; j_call: TRBJ2-3; d_call: TRBD2; cdr3_length: 14; clone_size: -
cdr3_nt: TGCGCCAGCAGCAAAACAGGGAGCGAGAATGAAAAACTGTTTTTT; cdr3_aa: CASSKTGSENEKLFF; v_call: TRBV5-1; j_call: TRBJ1-4; d_call: -; cdr3_length: 15; clone_size: -
cdr3_nt: TGCAGTGCTAGAGATTTGGGTTATAATTCACCCCTCCACTTT; cdr3_aa: CSARDLGYNSPLHF; v_call: TRBV20-1; j_call: TRBJ1-6; d_call: -; cdr3_length: 14; clone_size: few
cdr3_nt: TGTGCCAGCAGCCTCGACAGGGCGGTAGTAAATGAGCAGTTCTTC; cdr3_aa: CASSLDRAVVNEQFF; v_call: TRBV6-2/TRBV6-3; j_call: TRBJ2-1; d_call: TRBD1; cdr3_length: 15; clone_size: -
cdr3_nt: TGTGCCAGCAGCGTGAGCGGGAGCTTGGCCAAAAACATTCAGTACTTC; cdr3_aa: CASSVSGSLAKNIQYF; v_call: TRBV9; j_call: TRBJ2-4; d_call: TRBD2; cdr3_length: 16; clone_size: -
cdr3_nt: TGTGCCAGCAGTTTGCGCAGGACAGGAAGAAACGTTGAAGCTTTCTTT; cdr3_aa: CASSLRRTGRNVEAFF; v_call: TRBV28; j_call: TRBJ1-1; d_call: TRBD1; cdr3_length: 16; clone_size: -
cdr3_nt: TGTGCCAGCTCACCGGGACTGAACACTGAAGCTTTCTTT; cdr3_aa: CASSPGLNTEAFF; v_call: TRBV18; j_call: TRBJ1-1; d_call: -; cdr3_length: 13; clone_size: medium-sized
cdr3_nt: TGTGCCAGCAGTGATTGGACAGAAAATCAGCCCCAGCATTTT; cdr3_aa: CASSDWTENQPQHF; v_call: TRBV2; j_call: TRBJ1-5; d_call: -; cdr3_length: 14; clone_size: -
cdr3_nt: TGTGCCAGCAGCCTTTCGAGGCTGGACTATGGCTACACCTTC; cdr3_aa: CASSLSRLDYGYTF; v_call: TRBV6-5; j_call: TRBJ1-2; d_call: -; cdr3_length: 14; clone_size: many
cdr3_nt: TGTGCCAGCAGCTTTCCGGGACTCCATTACAATGAGCAGTTCTTC; cdr3_aa: CASSFPGLHYNEQFF; v_call: TRBV5-4; j_call: TRBJ2-1; d_call: -; cdr3_length: 15; clone_size: many
cdr3_nt: TGTGCCAGCAGCGTAAGGGGGGCTGACTCAGATACGCAGTATTTT; cdr3_aa: CASSVRGADSDTQYF; v_call: TRBV6-2/TRBV6-3; j_call: TRBJ2-3; d_call: -; cdr3_length: 15; clone_size: few
cdr3_nt: TGTGCCAGCAGGAGGAACACCGGGGAGCTGTTTTTT; cdr3_aa: CASRRNTGELFF; v_call: TRBV28; j_call: TRBJ2-2; d_call: -; cdr3_length: 12; clone_size: many
cdr3_nt: TGTGCCAGCTCACCGCCGACAGGCAATTCACCCCTCCACTTT; cdr3_aa: CASSPPTGNSPLHF; v_call: TRBV18; j_call: TRBJ1-6; d_call: -; cdr3_length: 14; clone_size: few
cdr3_nt: TGTGCCAGCAGCCCAGGGGAGGACATTCAGTACTTC; cdr3_aa: CASSPGEDIQYF; v_call: TRBV7-2; j_call: TRBJ2-4; d_call: -; cdr3_length: 12; clone_size: few
cdr3_nt: TGTGCCAGCAGCGTAGAAAAGGGGGCGAGGGGAGAGACCCAGTACTTC; cdr3_aa: CASSVEKGARGETQYF; v_call: TRBV9; j_call: TRBJ2-5; d_call: TRBD1; cdr3_length: 16; clone_size: many
cdr3_nt: TGTGCCAGCAGCTTAGTACTGGGACAGGGCACAGATACGCAGTATTTT; cdr3_aa: CASSLVLGQGTDTQYF; v_call: TRBV7-9; j_call: TRBJ2-3; d_call: TRBD1; cdr3_length: 16; clone_size: -
cdr3_nt: TGTGCCAGCAGCTTAGCAGCTCACAATGGCTACACCTTC; cdr3_aa: CASSLAAHNGYTF; v_call: TRBV7-8; j_call: TRBJ1-2; d_call: -; cdr3_length: 13; clone_size: -
cdr3_nt: TGTGCCAGCAGCCCCCGTGCCGACAGGGTCGCTTTCTTT; cdr3_aa: CASSPRADRVAFF; v_call: TRBV7-2; j_call: TRBJ1-1; d_call: TRBD1; cdr3_length: 13; clone_size: -
cdr3_nt: TGTGCCACCAGCAGAGAAATCGGGACCGCCTGGGGAAACATTCAGTACTTC; cdr3_aa: CATSREIGTAWGNIQYF; v_call: TRBV15; j_call: TRBJ2-4; d_call: -; cdr3_length: 17; clone_size: many
cdr3_nt: TGTGCCATCAGTGAGACTAGCGGGAGCCCAGATACGCAGTATTTT; cdr3_aa: CAISETSGSPDTQYF; v_call: TRBV10-3; j_call: TRBJ2-3; d_call: TRBD2; cdr3_length: 15; clone_size: -
cdr3_nt: TGTGCCAGCAGTGAAACGTTTTGGTCGGAGGCTTTCTTT; cdr3_aa: CASSETFWSEAFF; v_call: TRBV6-1; j_call: TRBJ1-1; d_call: -; cdr3_length: 13; clone_size: -
cdr3_nt: TGTGCCAGTGGACTACAGGCTAACAAGCCCCAGCATTTT; cdr3_aa: CASGLQANKPQHF; v_call: TRBV19; j_call: TRBJ1-5; d_call: -; cdr3_length: 13; clone_size: few
cdr3_nt: TGTGCCAGTAGTCTACGAGGACCGAGGGTCTTGAACACTGAAGCTTTCTTT; cdr3_aa: CASSLRGPRVLNTEAFF; v_call: TRBV19; j_call: TRBJ1-1; d_call: -; cdr3_length: 17; clone_size: many
cdr3_nt: TGCAGCGTTGAAGATCGGCCCGATTCCTACGAGCAGTACTTC; cdr3_aa: CSVEDRPDSYEQYF; v_call: TRBV29-1; j_call: TRBJ2-7; d_call: -; cdr3_length: 14; clone_size: -
cdr3_nt: TGTGCCAGCAGCCTCGGCACAGGGGCCAAAAACATTCAGTACTTC; cdr3_aa: CASSLGTGAKNIQYF; v_call: TRBV6-5; j_call: TRBJ2-4; d_call: -; cdr3_length: 15; clone_size: many
cdr3_nt: TGTGCCAGCGGAGAGACTAGCGGGCGCTCGGAGCAGTACTTC; cdr3_aa: CASGETSGRSEQYF; v_call: TRBV25-1; j_call: TRBJ2-7; d_call: TRBD2; cdr3_length: 14; clone_size: many
cdr3_nt: TGTGCCAGCAGCGGACTCACGTCTAGCGGCCCCTACAATGAGCAGTTCTTC; cdr3_aa: CASSGLTSSGPYNEQFF; v_call: TRBV6-5; j_call: TRBJ2-1; d_call: TRBD2; cdr3_length: 17; clone_size: many
cdr3_nt: TGTGCCAGTAGTATGGTTGGGACCTTCTCTGGGGCCAACGTCCTGACTTTC; cdr3_aa: CASSMVGTFSGANVLTF; v_call: TRBV19; j_call: TRBJ2-6; d_call: -; cdr3_length: 17; clone_size: many
cdr3_nt: TGTGCCAGCAGCCAGGGAGCAGGCGGAGGAGGCAAAAACATTCAGTACTTC; cdr3_aa: CASSQGAGGGGKNIQYF; v_call: TRBV4-2; j_call: TRBJ2-4; d_call: -; cdr3_length: 17; clone_size: few
cdr3_nt: TGTGCCAGCAGTTTGGAATACGCAGGGGAGGACTATGGCTACACCTTC; cdr3_aa: CASSLEYAGEDYGYTF; v_call: TRBV12-3/TRBV12-4; j_call: TRBJ1-2; d_call: -; cdr3_length: 16; clone_size: many
cdr3_nt: TGTGCCAGCAGCTTAGGAATTGGCCTAAATCAGCCCCAGCATTTT; cdr3_aa: CASSLGIGLNQPQHF; v_call: TRBV7-2; j_call: TRBJ1-5; d_call: -; cdr3_length: 15; clone_size: -
cdr3_nt: TGTGCCTCCTCTGAAGGGGCTAGCGGAGTTCGTAGTGAGCAGTTCTTC; cdr3_aa: CASSEGASGVRSEQFF; v_call: TRBV24-1; j_call: TRBJ2-1; d_call: TRBD2; cdr3_length: 16; clone_size: -
cdr3_nt: TGTGCCAGTAAACTGGGCAGCCACCTCACTAGCAATCAGCCCCAGCATTTT; cdr3_aa: CASKLGSHLTSNQPQHF; v_call: TRBV19; j_call: TRBJ1-5; d_call: -; cdr3_length: 17; clone_size: -
cdr3_nt: TGCAGTGCTAGGCCCGACGGCTACGAGCAGTACTTC; cdr3_aa: CSARPDGYEQYF; v_call: TRBV20-1; j_call: TRBJ2-7; d_call: -; cdr3_length: 12; clone_size: -
cdr3_nt: TGTGCCAGCAGCTTAGGACGGACTAGCCTCCGAGAGACCCAGTACTTC; cdr3_aa: CASSLGRTSLRETQYF; v_call: TRBV7-8; j_call: TRBJ2-5; d_call: TRBD2; cdr3_length: 16; clone_size: many
cdr3_nt: TGTGCCAGCGGGACGGGGTTTCACAACACCGGGGAGCTGTTTTTT; cdr3_aa: CASGTGFHNTGELFF; v_call: TRBV11-2; j_call: TRBJ2-2; d_call: -; cdr3_length: 15; clone_size: many
cdr3_nt: TGTGCCAGCAGCTCCGGACAGGCTGGAAACACCATATATTTT; cdr3_aa: CASSSGQAGNTIYF; v_call: TRBV7-9; j_call: TRBJ1-3; d_call: TRBD1; cdr3_length: 14; clone_size: few
cdr3_nt: TGTGCCAGCAGCTTAGGGGGGACCTACGAGCAGTACTTC; cdr3_aa: CASSLGGTYEQYF; v_call: TRBV7-8; j_call: TRBJ2-7; d_call: -; cdr3_length: 13; clone_size: few
cdr3_nt: TGTGCCAGCAGCTTAGTCTCTAGCGCGGGAAGCTACAATGAGCAGTTCTTC; cdr3_aa: CASSLVSSAGSYNEQFF; v_call: TRBV7-9; j_call: TRBJ2-1; d_call: -; cdr3_length: 17; clone_size: -
cdr3_nt: TGTGCCAGCAGCCTACCTAGTGCAGATACGCAGTATTTT; cdr3_aa: CASSLPSADTQYF; v_call: TRBV7-8; j_call: TRBJ2-3; d_call: -; cdr3_length: 13; clone_size: many